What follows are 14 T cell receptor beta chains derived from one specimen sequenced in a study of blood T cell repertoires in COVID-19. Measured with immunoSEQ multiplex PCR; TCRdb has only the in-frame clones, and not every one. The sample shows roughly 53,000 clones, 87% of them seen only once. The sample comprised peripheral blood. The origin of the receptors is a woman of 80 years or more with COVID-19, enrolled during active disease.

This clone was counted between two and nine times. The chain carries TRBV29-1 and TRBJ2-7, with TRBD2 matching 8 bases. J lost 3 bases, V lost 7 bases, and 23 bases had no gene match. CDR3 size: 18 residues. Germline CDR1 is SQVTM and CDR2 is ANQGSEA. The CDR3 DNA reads TGCAGCGCCGGCCGAGGAAGCGGGAGCAGGGGAGGGGTCTACGAGCAGTACTTC. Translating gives CSAGRGSGSRGGVYEQYF.

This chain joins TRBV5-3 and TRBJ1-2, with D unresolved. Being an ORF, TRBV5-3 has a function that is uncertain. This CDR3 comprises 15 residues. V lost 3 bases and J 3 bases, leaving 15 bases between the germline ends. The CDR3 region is CARSSGGGDYYGYTF. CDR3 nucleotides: TGTGCCAGAAGCTCGGGAGGTGGGGATTACTATGGCTACACCTTC.

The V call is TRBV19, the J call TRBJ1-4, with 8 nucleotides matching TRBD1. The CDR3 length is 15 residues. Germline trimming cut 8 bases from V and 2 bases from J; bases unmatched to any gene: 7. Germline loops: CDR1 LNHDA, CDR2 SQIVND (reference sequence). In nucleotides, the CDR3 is TGTGCCAGTCTCCCAGGGGGCATGACTAATGAAAAACTGTTTTTT. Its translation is CASLPGGMTNEKLFF.

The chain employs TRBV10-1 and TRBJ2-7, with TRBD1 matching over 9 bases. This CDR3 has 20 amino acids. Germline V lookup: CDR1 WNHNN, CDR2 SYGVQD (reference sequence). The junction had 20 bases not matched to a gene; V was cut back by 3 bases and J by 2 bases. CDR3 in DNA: TGCGCCAGCAGTGAATATATGGAATGGGGGGACCGGGACAGGGCCTACGAGCAGTACTTC. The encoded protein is CASSEYMEWGDRDRAYEQYF.

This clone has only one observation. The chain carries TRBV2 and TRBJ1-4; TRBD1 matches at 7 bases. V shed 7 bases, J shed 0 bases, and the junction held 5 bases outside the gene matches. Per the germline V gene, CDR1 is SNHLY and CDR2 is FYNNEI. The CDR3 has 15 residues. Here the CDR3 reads CASKGTAATNEKLFF. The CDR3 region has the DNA TGTGCCAGCAAAGGGACAGCAGCAACTAATGAAAAACTGTTTTTT.

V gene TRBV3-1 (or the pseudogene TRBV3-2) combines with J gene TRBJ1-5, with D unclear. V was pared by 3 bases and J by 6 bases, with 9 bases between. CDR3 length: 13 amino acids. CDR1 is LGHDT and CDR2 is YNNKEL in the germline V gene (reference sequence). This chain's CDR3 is CASSQSRGQPQHF. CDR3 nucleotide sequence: TGTGCCAGCAGCCAGAGTCGCGGTCAGCCCCAGCATTTT.

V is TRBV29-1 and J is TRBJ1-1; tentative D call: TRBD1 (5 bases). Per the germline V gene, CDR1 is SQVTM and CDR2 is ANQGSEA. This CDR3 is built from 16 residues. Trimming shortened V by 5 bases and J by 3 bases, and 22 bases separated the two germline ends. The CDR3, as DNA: TGCAGCGTTTTGGGCAGGGCCGACGAAATTGACACTGAAGCTTTCTTT. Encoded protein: CSVLGRADEIDTEAFF. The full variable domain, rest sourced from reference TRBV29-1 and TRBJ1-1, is SAVISQKPSRDICQRGTSLTIQCQVDSQVTMMFWYRQQPGQSLTLIATANQGSEATYESGFVIDKFPISRPNLTFSTLTVSNMSPEDSSIYLCSVLGRADEIDTEAFFGQGTRLTVV.

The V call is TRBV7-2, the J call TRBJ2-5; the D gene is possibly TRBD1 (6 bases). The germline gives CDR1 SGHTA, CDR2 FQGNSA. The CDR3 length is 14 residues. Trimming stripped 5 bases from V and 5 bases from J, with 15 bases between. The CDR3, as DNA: TGTGCCAGCAGCGTGAGCGGCAGGGGCGAGACCCAGTACTTC. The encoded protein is CASSVSGRGETQYF.

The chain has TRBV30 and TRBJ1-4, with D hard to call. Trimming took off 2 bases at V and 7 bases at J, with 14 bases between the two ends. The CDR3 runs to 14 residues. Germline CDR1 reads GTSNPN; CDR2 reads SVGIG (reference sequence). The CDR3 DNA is TGTGCCTGGAGTACCAGCGGCGGTGGTGAAAAACTGTTTTTT. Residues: CAWSTSGGGEKLFF. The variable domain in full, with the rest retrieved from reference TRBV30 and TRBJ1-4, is SQTIHQWPATLVQPVGSPLSLECTVEGTSNPNLYWYRQAAGRGLQLLFYSVGIGQISSEVPQNLSASRPQDRQFILSSKKLLLSDSGFYLCAWSTSGGGEKLFFGSGTQLSVL.

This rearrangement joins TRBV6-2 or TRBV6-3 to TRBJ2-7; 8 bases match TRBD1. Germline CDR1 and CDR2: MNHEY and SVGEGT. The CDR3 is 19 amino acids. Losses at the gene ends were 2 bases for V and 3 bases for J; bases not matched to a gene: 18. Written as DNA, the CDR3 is TGTGCCAGCAGTTACCCAAACACAATCCTCGACAGGGGAGTCTACGAGCAGTACTTC. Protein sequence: CASSYPNTILDRGVYEQYF.

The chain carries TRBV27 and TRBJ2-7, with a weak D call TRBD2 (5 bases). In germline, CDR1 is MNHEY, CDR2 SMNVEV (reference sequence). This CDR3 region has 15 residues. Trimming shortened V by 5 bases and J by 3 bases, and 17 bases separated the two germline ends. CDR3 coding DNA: TGTGCCAGCAGTCCCTTCCAACTAGTGCACTACGAGCAGTACTTC. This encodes CASSPFQLVHYEQYF.

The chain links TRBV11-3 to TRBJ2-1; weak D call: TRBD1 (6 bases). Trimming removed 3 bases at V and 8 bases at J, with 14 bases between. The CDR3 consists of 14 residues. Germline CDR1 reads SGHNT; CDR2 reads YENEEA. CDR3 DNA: TGTGCCAGCAGCTTGGCAGCCCAGGGGTATGAGCAGTTCTTC. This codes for CASSLAAQGYEQFF.

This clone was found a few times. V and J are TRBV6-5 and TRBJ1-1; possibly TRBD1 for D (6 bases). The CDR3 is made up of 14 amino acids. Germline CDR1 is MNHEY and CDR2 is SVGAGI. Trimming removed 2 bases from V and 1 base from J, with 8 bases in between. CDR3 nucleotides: TGTGCCAGCAGTTACGAGACAGGGAACACTGAAGCTTTCTTT. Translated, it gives CASSYETGNTEAFF.

CDR3 protein: CASIEGPAETQYF. In DNA, the CDR3 is TGTGCCAGCATAGAGGGTCCGGCTGAGACCCAGTACTTC. This chain uses TRBV2 with TRBJ2-5, with a possible D match to TRBD2 (5 bases). There are 13 residues in the CDR3. Trimming left V 7 bases short and J 5 bases short, with 14 bases between. Germline values: CDR1 SNHLY, CDR2 FYNNEI.